The clone carrying this TCR beta chain was picked up a small number of times. Its antigen is unidentified. This specimen belongs to a study of T cell responses to AZD1222 COVID-19 vaccine. Overall study findings and caveats: Variant regions that are unmutated are reportedly the target of nearly half of spike-specific TCRs. Spike-wide coverage was observed for vaccine-associated CD4 TCRs, with dominant responses at 160-218 and 743-854. There were mostly white British donors and more females than males, and clonal diversity was possibly underestimated.

Some clones are missing from TCRdb's copy, which holds only in-frame ones; the method was immunoSEQ multiplex PCR. This repertoire shows around 190,000 clones, approximately 90% found once; its top ten account for approximately 1.8%. The receptor was derived from an adult who received the AZD1222 COVID-19 vaccine. The sample in question was peripheral blood, obtained 28 days after the second AZD1222 dose.

The chain's CDR3 is CASSVGWGRANEKLFF. The CDR3 DNA is TGTGCCAGCAGCGTAGGGTGGGGCAGAGCTAATGAAAAACTGTTTTTT. The chain has TRBV9 and TRBJ1-4, with D possibly being TRBD1 (5 bases). The length of the CDR3 is 16 residues. V was pared by 0 bases and J by 3 bases, with 12 bases between. Germline V gene sequence: CDR1 SGDLS, CDR2 YYNGEE.